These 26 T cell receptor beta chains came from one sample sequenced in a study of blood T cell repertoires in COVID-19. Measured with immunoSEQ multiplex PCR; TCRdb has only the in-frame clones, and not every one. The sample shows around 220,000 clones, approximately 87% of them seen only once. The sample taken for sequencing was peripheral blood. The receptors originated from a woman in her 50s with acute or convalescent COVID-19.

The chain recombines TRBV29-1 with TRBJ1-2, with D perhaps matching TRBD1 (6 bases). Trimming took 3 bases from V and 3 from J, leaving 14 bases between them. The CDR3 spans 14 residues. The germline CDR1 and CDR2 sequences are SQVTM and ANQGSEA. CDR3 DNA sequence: TGCAGCGTTGACCTCGCAGGGGCGGACTATGGCTACACCTTC. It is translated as CSVDLAGADYGYTF.

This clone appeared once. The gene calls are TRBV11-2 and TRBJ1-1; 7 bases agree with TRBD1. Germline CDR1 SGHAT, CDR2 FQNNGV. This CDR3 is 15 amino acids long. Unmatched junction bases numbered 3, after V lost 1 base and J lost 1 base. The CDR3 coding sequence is TGTGCCAGCAGCTTAGTTGGACAGGCGAACACTGAAGCTTTCTTT. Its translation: CASSLVGQANTEAFF.

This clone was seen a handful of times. The CDR3 DNA reads TGTGCCAGCAGCTTTTTCGAAGCTTGGAGGGAGACCCAGTACTTC. Encoded protein: CASSFFEAWRETQYF. This rearrangement joins TRBV7-9 to TRBJ2-5; the D gene is possibly TRBD2 (5 bases). The CDR3 loop spans 15 amino acids. CDR1 SEHNR and CDR2 FQNEAQ come from the germline V gene (reference sequence). Trimming cost V 3 bases and J 5 bases, with 16 bases left between them.

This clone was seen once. Written as DNA, the CDR3 is TGTGCCAGCAGCCTCTCTCCTAGCGTTGACACAGATACGCAGTATTTT. Protein: CASSLSPSVDTDTQYF. The V call is TRBV7-3, the J call TRBJ2-3, with D possibly TRBD2 on 6 matching bases. Trimming shortened V by 5 bases and J by 2 bases, and 17 bases separated the two germline ends. This CDR3 is 16 amino acids long. Germline V gene sequence: CDR1 SGHTA, CDR2 FQGTGA.

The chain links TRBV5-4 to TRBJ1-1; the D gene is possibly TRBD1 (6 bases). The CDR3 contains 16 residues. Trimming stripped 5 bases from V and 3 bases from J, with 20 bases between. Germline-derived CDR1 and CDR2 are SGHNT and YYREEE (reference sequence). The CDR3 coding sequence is TGTGCCAGCAGATCTAACAACAGGGATAGATACACTGAAGCTTTCTTT. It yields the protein CASRSNNRDRYTEAFF.

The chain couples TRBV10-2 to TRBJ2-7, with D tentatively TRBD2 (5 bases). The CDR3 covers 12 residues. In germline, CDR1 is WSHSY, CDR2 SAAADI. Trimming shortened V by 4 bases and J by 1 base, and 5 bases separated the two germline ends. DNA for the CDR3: TGCGCCAGCAGTGGACTATCCTACGAGCAGTACTTC. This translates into CASSGLSYEQYF.

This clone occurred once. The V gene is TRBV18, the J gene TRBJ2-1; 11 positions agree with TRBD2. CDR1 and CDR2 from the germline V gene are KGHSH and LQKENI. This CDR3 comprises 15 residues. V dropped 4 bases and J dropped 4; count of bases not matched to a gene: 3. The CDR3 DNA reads TGTGCCAGCTCACGGGGACTAGCGGATTACAATGAGCAGTTCTTC. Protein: CASSRGLADYNEQFF.

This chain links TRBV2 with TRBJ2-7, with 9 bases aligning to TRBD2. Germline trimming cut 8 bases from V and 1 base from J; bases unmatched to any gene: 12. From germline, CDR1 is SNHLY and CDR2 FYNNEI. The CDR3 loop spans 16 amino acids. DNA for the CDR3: TGTGCCAGCGTTGGGCTAGCGGGGACTCGATCCTACGAGCAGTACTTC. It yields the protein CASVGLAGTRSYEQYF.

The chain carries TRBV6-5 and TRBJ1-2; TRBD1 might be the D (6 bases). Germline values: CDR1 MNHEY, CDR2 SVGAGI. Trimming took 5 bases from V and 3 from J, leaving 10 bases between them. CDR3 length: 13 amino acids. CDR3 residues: CASSQRGYYGYTF. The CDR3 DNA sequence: TGTGCCAGCAGTCAAAGGGGGTACTATGGCTACACCTTC.

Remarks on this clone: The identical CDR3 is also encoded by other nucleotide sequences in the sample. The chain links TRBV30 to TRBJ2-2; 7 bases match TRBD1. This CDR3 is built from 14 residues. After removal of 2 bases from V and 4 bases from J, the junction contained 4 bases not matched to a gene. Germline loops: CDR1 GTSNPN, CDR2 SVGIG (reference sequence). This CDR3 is CAWSRQGFTGELFF. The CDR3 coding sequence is TGTGCCTGGAGTCGACAGGGATTCACCGGGGAGCTGTTTTTT.

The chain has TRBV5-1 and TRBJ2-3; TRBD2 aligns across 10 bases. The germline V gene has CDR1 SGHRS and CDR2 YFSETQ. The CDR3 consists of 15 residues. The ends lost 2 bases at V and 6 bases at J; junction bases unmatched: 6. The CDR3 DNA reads TGCGCCAGCAGCTTAAGCGGGGGGGCCCCTGATACGCAGTATTTT. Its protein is CASSLSGGAPDTQYF.

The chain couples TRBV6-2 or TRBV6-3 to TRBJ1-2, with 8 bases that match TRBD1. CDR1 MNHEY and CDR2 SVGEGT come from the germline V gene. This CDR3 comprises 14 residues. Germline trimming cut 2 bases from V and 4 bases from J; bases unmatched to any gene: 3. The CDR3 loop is CASSYRQGTYGYTF. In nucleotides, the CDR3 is TGTGCCAGCAGTTACCGACAGGGGACCTATGGCTACACCTTC.

The CDR3 region is CASSLQRGGTEAFF. The CDR3 DNA reads TGTGCCAGCAGCCTACAGCGGGGGGGGACTGAAGCTTTCTTT. V gene TRBV11-2 combines with J gene TRBJ1-1, with D possibly being TRBD1 (5 bases). Trimming shortened V by 5 bases and J by 5 bases, and 15 bases separated the two germline ends. Germline assignment: CDR1 SGHAT and CDR2 FQNNGV. The CDR3 extends over 14 amino acids.

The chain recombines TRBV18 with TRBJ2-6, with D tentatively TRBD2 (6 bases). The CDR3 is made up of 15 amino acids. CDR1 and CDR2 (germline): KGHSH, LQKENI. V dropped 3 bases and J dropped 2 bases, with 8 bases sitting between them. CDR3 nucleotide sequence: TGTGCCAGCTCACCTTCGGGAGCTGGGGCCAACGTCCTGACTTTC. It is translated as CASSPSGAGANVLTF.

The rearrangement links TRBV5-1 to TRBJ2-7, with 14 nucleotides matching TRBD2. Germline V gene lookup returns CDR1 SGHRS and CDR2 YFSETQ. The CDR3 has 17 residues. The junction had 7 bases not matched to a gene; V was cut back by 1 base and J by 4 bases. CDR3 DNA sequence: TGCGCCAGCAGCTTGAGGGGCCGGACTAGCGGGGGGTACGAGCAGTACTTC. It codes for CASSLRGRTSGGYEQYF.

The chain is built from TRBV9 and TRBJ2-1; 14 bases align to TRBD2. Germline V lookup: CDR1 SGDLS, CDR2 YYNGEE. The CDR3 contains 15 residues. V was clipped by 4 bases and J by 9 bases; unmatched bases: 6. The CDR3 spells CASSPGTSGRGEQFF. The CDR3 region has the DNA TGTGCCAGCAGCCCGGGGACTAGCGGGAGAGGTGAGCAGTTCTTC.

This chain's CDR3 is CASSLAGGYPDTQYF. In nucleotides, the CDR3 is TGTGCCAGCAGCTTAGCGGGGGGGTACCCAGATACGCAGTATTTT. V usage is TRBV7-2 and J usage is TRBJ2-3, with 7 bases identical to TRBD2. Losses at the gene ends were 0 bases for V and 4 bases for J; bases not matched to a gene: 4. Germline CDR1 reads SGHTA; CDR2 reads FQGNSA. This CDR3 is 15 amino acids long.

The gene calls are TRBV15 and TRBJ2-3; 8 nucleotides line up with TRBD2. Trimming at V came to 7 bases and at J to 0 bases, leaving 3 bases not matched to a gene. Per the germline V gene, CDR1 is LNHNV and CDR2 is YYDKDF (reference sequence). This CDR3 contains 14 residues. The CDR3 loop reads CATNSGGSTDTQYF. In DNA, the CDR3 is TGTGCCACCAACTCGGGGGGGAGCACAGATACGCAGTATTTT.

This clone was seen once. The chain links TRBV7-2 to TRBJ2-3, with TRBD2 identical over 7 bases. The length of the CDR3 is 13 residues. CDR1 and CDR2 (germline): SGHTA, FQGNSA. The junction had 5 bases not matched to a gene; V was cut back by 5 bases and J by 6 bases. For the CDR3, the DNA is TGTGCCAGCAGCCGACTAGCCTATGATACGCAGTATTTT. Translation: CASSRLAYDTQYF.

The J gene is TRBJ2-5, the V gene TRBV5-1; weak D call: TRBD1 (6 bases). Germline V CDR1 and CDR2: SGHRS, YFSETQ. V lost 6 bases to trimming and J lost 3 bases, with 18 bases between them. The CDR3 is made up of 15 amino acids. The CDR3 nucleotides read TGCGCCAGCACCCCCGGGGACAAGACTAAAGAGACCCAGTACTTC. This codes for CASTPGDKTKETQYF.

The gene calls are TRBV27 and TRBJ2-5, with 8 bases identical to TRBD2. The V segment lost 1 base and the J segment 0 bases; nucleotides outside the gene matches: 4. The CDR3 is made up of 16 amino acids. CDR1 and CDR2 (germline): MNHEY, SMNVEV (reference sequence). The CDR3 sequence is CASSLLSGGNQETQYF. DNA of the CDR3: TGTGCCAGCAGTTTATTGAGCGGGGGAAACCAAGAGACCCAGTACTTC.

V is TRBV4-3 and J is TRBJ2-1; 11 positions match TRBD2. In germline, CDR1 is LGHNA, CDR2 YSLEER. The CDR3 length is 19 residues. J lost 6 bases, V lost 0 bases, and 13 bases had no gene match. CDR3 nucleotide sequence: TGCGCCAGCAGCCAAGATTGGGGAACTAGCGGGAGTGGGTTCAATGAGCAGTTCTTC. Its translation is CASSQDWGTSGSGFNEQFF.

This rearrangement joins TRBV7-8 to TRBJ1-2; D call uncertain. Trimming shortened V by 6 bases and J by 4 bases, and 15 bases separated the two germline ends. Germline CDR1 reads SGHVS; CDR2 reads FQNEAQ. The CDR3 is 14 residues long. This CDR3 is CASSVNVRSYGYTF. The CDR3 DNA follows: TGTGCCAGCAGTGTAAACGTCAGAAGCTATGGCTACACCTTC.

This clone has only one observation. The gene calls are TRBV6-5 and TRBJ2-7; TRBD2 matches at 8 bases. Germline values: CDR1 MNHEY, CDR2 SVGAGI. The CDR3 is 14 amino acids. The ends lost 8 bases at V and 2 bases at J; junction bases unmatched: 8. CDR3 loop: CASQKSGSPYEQYF. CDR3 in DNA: TGTGCCAGCCAAAAAAGCGGGAGCCCCTACGAGCAGTACTTC.

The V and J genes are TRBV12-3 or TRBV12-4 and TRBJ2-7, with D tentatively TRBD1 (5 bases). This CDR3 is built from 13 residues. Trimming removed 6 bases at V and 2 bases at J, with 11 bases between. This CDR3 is CASRIDRAYEQYF. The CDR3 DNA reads TGTGCCAGCAGGATAGACAGAGCCTACGAGCAGTACTTC.

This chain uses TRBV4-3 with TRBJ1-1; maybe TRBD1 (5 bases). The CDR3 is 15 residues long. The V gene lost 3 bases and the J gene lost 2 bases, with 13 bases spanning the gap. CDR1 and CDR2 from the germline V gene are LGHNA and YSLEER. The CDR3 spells CASSHRIGANTEAFF. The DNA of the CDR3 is TGCGCCAGCAGCCACCGAATTGGGGCTAACACTGAAGCTTTCTTT.